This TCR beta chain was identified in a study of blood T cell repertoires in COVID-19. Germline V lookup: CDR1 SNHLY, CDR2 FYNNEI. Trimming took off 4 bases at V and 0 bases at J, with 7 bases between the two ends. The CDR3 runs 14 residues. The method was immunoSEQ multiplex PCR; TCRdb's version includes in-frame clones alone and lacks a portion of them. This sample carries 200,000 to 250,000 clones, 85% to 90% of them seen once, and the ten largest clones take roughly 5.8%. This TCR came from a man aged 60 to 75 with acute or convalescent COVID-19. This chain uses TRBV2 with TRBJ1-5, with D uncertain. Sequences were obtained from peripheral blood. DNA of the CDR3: TGTGCCAGCAGTGGTCCCTATAGCAATCAGCCCCAGCATTTT. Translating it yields CASSGPYSNQPQHF.